This TCR beta chain was captured in a study of molecular identifiers for immune sequencing clone quantification. General study results and limits: Beyond 20 RNA copies, clones held over 97% of effector molecules, compared with under 1% in naive cells.

CDR3 length equals 16 residues. V was trimmed by 1 base and J by 4 bases, leaving 17 bases between them. CDR1 SGHNT and CDR2 YYREEE come from the germline V gene (reference sequence). In its sample, this clonotype was seen many times. Its antigen is still unknown. TCRdb reanalysed the PCR reads using MiXCR and keeps one entry per CDR3 protein. The sample holds approximately 630,000 distinct CDR3 sequences; roughly 27% are singletons and the top ten take about 0.81%. The source is a human donor in good health. Some libraries in this study had Jurkat cell RNA spiked in. The rearrangement uses TRBV5-4 and TRBJ1-2; D is unresolved. The specimen was naive CD8+ T cells from blood, with Jurkat cell RNA spiked in. Subset denoted: FACS-sorted CD8+CD4-CCR7+CD45RA+ naive T cells. CDR3 in DNA: TGTGCCAGCAGCTTGTTTCAACAGCTACCACTCTATGGCTACACCTTC. It translates to CASSLFQQLPLYGYTF.